By sample share, the clone carrying this T cell receptor beta chain is medium-sized (0.01 to 0.1%). Its antigen is as yet unknown. This sample is part of a study of OX40 agonist ivuxolimab in advanced cancers. Study background: The study treated patients with ivuxolimab, an agonistic anti-OX40 (CD134) antibody. Study-level findings and limits: At 0.1 to 3.0 mg/kg and by week 6, clonal expansion occurred in CD4+ and CD8+ blood T cells.

The germline V gene has CDR1 SQVTM and CDR2 ANQGSEA. The CDR3 consists of 13 residues. The germline V and J ends were trimmed by 7 bases and 7 bases, with 16 bases remaining between them. TCRdb keeps only in-frame clones here, not all; method: immunoSEQ multiplex PCR. The sample holds about 67,000 clones, about 89% seen once. The sequence came from an adult with an advanced solid tumor such as melanoma, head and neck, liver or kidney cancer. The rearrangement joins TRBV29-1 to TRBJ1-4, with no clear D. Material: CD4+ or CD8+ T cells sorted from blood, obtained in a trial of the OX40 agonist ivuxolimab. The DNA of the CDR3 is TGCAGCGGAGGAGGCCTTTCGGGTGAAAAACTGTTTTTT. This translates into CSGGGLSGEKLFF.